This T cell receptor beta chain was captured in a study of blood T cell repertoires in COVID-19. Study context: The cDNA or gDNA used as material had been derived from T cells, B-cell-depleted T cells, or PBMCs.

Profiling relied on immunoSEQ multiplex PCR, and the TCRdb table lists in-frame clones only, not all of them. The data contain approximately 170,000 clones, around 83% of them singletons. CDR1 and CDR2 (germline): MNHNS, SASEGT. V was clipped by 2 bases and J by 1 base, with 18 bases between them. There are 18 residues in the CDR3. This sequence joins TRBV6-1 and TRBJ1-5, with a weak D call TRBD1 (5 bases). Sequencing was done on a sample of peripheral blood. This clonotype was sampled from a woman in her seventies with COVID-19, enrolled during active disease. CDR3: CASSESGRGTVSNQPQHF. CDR3 bases: TGTGCCAGCAGTGAATCTGGGCGGGGCACGGTAAGCAATCAGCCCCAGCATTTT.